The rows below give T cell receptor beta chains drawn from one sample of a study of fetal regulatory T cell absence and autoimmunity. Measured with immunoSEQ multiplex PCR; TCRdb has only the in-frame clones, and not every one. The sample records about 46,000 clones, roughly 80% being singletons. Sequenced input: cord blood. The receptors shown here come from a newborn boy with IPEX syndrome. Both conserved end residues are part of each CDR3. The D gene is left open where the match is weak. Where a row states a size, it is once, few, many or the class of an expanded clone; other rows omit it.

NA | once | TRBJ1-5 | TRBV27 | TGTGCCAGCAGGGAGGGGGGCGTCACGCATTTT | CASREGGVTHF
NA | NA | TRBJ2-3 | TRBV4-1 | TGCGCCAGCAGCCAGGCCGGGACTCGCTTCACAGATACGCAGTATTTT | CASSQAGTRFTDTQYF
NA | few | TRBJ1-2 | TRBV27 | TGTGCCAGCAGTTTAGGCAGGGTGAACTATGGCTACACCTTC | CASSLGRVNYGYTF
NA | few | TRBJ2-2 | TRBV2 | TGTGCCAGCAGGGGACAGAACACCGGGGAGCTGTTTTTT | CASRGQNTGELFF
TRBD2 | NA | TRBJ2-3 | TRBV19 | TGTGCCAGTAGTATCCGACTAGCGGGAGATAAAGATACGCAGTATTTT | CASSIRLAGDKDTQYF
TRBD1 | NA | TRBJ1-2 | TRBV6-5 | TGTGCCAGCAGCACAGGGGGCGCCAGCTATGGCTACACCTTC | CASSTGGASYGYTF
NA | NA | TRBJ1-6 | TRBV2 | TGTGCCAGCAGTGCTGAAAGACATCCCTATAATTCACCCCTCCACTTT | CASSAERHPYNSPLHF
TRBD1 | NA | TRBJ1-4 | TRBV7-9 | TGTGCCAGCAGCTTGACAGGGGGCGAAAAACTGTTTTTT | CASSLTGGEKLFF
TRBD1 | few | TRBJ1-6 | TRBV9 | TGTGCCAGCAGAGGGACAGCCAGGGGTTCACCCCTCCACTTT | CASRGTARGSPLHF
NA | few | TRBJ2-7 | TRBV5-4 | TGTGCCAGCAGCTCGGGGGCAGGGGACTACGAGCAGTACTTC | CASSSGAGDYEQYF
TRBD1 | NA | TRBJ1-2 | TRBV9 | TGTGCCAGCAGCGGGTACAGGGGTGATGGCTACACCTTC | CASSGYRGDGYTF
TRBD1 | NA | TRBJ1-4 | TRBV2 | TGTGCCAGCAGCTCTTTTGGGACAGGCAATGAAAAACTGTTTTTT | CASSSFGTGNEKLFF
TRBD1 | NA | TRBJ2-4 | TRBV11-1 | TGTGCCAGCAGCTTAGGGGGGACAGGGGGCTACAAAAACATTCAGTACTTC | CASSLGGTGGYKNIQYF
NA | few | TRBJ2-7 | TRBV2 | TGTGCCAGCTACGGAGGGGACGAGCAGTACTTC | CASYGGDEQYF
NA | NA | TRBJ1-5 | TRBV4-1 | TGCGCCAGCAGCCCCGTGAGGGACAATCAGCCCCAGCATTTT | CASSPVRDNQPQHF
NA | NA | TRBJ1-5 | TRBV2 | TGTGCCAGCAGGGGGAAAAAGCTAAGCAATCAGCCCCAGCATTTT | CASRGKKLSNQPQHF
NA | once | TRBJ2-7 | TRBV29-1 | TGCAGCGTACAATATGGGACGGGCTACGAGCAGTACTTC | CSVQYGTGYEQYF
NA | once | TRBJ2-3 | TRBV2 | TGTGCCAGCAACTTTGCTGGGGGGCCGGGGGGCACAGATACGCAGTATTTT | CASNFAGGPGGTDTQYF
NA | NA | TRBJ1-1 | TRBV19 | TGTGCCAGTAGTATTCCCACGACAGGCGTGAACACTGAAGCTTTCTTT | CASSIPTTGVNTEAFF
TRBD1 | NA | TRBJ2-7 | TRBV7-6 | TGTGCCAGCAGCTTAGGCGGGACAGGGGGCTACGAGCAGTACTTC | CASSLGGTGGYEQYF
NA | NA | TRBJ2-3 | TRBV4-1 | TGCGCCAGCAGCCAAGGGGGGGGCTCCGCAGATACGCAGTATTTT | CASSQGGGSADTQYF
NA | NA | TRBJ1-3 | TRBV10-3 | TGTGCCACGACTGGAAACACCATATATTTT | CATTGNTIYF
TRBD1 | NA | TRBJ1-2 | TRBV20-1 | TGCAGTTCGACAGGGGCGGGTGGCTACACCTTC | CSSTGAGGYTF
TRBD1 | NA | TRBJ1-2 | TRBV10-1 | TGCGCCAGCACGGGACAGGGGGCGCGTCGCGCCTTC | CASTGQGARRAF
TRBD1 | NA | TRBJ2-7 | TRBV5-6 | TGTGCCAGCACCGAACAGGGGAAGATTGACGAGCAGTACTTC | CASTEQGKIDEQYF
TRBD2 | few | TRBJ2-7 | TRBV4-3 | TGCGCCAGCAGCCAAGGCCTAGCGGGGCCCTACGAGCAGTACTTC | CASSQGLAGPYEQYF
NA | NA | TRBJ1-5 | TRBV7-6 | TGTGCCAGCAGCTTAAGCCCGGGGCGCATCCAGCCCCAGCATTTT | CASSLSPGRIQPQHF
NA | NA | TRBJ1-2 | TRBV3-1/TRBV3-2 | TGTGCCACCCATATCCCTTACACCTTC | CATHIPYTF
NA | NA | TRBJ2-1 | TRBV6-5 | TGTGCCAGCAGTTACTCGGACGATTACAATGAGCAGTTCTTC | CASSYSDDYNEQFF
NA | NA | TRBJ2-1 | TRBV6-4 | TGTGCCAGCAGTGAAGATGCGGGTTCCTACAATGAGCAGTTCTTC | CASSEDAGSYNEQFF
NA | NA | TRBJ1-1 | TRBV7-7 | TGTGCCAGCAGCTTAGGGCAGGGAACTGAAGCTTTCTTT | CASSLGQGTEAFF
NA | NA | TRBJ2-2 | TRBV7-2 | TGTGCCAGCAGCTCTAGCGCCCGAAGGACCGGGGAGCTGTTTTTT | CASSSSARRTGELFF
NA | NA | TRBJ2-5 | TRBV6-5 | TGTGCCAGCAGTTTAGGTGGGGGCAGTCAAGAGACCCAGTACTTC | CASSLGGGSQETQYF
TRBD2 | NA | TRBJ2-7 | TRBV5-4 | TGTGCCAGCAGCTCGGGACTAGCGATTTCCTACGAGCAGTACTTC | CASSSGLAISYEQYF
TRBD2 | NA | TRBJ2-3 | TRBV5-1 | TGCGCCAGCAGCTACCCCCTGGGGCTAGCGGGAGCCACAGATACGCAGTATTTT | CASSYPLGLAGATDTQYF
NA | few | TRBJ1-5 | TRBV7-9 | TGTGCCAGCAGCTTCGATGGCAATCAGCCCCAGCATTTT | CASSFDGNQPQHF
NA | NA | TRBJ1-2 | TRBV29-1 | TGCAGCGTTGAAGAGACAGCGTATGGCTACACCTTC | CSVEETAYGYTF
TRBD2 | NA | TRBJ2-2 | TRBV4-1 | TGCGCCAGCAGCCAAAGACTAGCGGGAGTGGGGCTGTTTTTT | CASSQRLAGVGLFF
NA | NA | TRBJ1-2 | TRBV5-4 | TGTGCCAGCAGCTTGGCCGGGAGCTATGGCTACACCTTC | CASSLAGSYGYTF
TRBD1 | NA | TRBJ1-1 | TRBV10-3 | TGTGCCTGCGGGACAGGGCAGAACACTGAAGCTTTCTTT | CACGTGQNTEAFF
TRBD2 | NA | TRBJ2-3 | TRBV11-2 | TGTGCCAGCAGCTTGATTCGATGGGAGGGCCGAGGAGATACGCAGTATTTT | CASSLIRWEGRGDTQYF
NA | NA | TRBJ2-5 | TRBV7-6 | TGTGCCAGCAGCTTACGAAAGGAGACCCAGTACTTC | CASSLRKETQYF
TRBD1 | NA | TRBJ2-3 | TRBV29-1 | TGCAGCGGGCAGGGGGCGAGCACAGATACGCAGTATTTT | CSGQGASTDTQYF
NA | NA | TRBJ2-2 | TRBV6-4 | TGTGCCAGCAGTGGGCGGAACACCGGGGAGCTGTTTTTT | CASSGRNTGELFF
NA | NA | TRBJ2-7 | TRBV7-2 | TGTGCCAGCAGCTTAGGGGTTAGCGGCTCAAGCTCCTACGAGCAGTACTTC | CASSLGVSGSSSYEQYF
NA | NA | TRBJ1-4 | TRBV18 | TGTGCCAGCTCACCACCGACGGGGGCGGGTGAAAAACTGTTTTTT | CASSPPTGAGEKLFF
TRBD1 | once | TRBJ1-2 | TRBV6-1 | TGTGCCAGCACCGGACAGGGGGCGCCTAACTATGGCTACACCTTC | CASTGQGAPNYGYTF
NA | once | TRBJ2-7 | TRBV7-6 | TGTGCCAGCAGCCCGGGACGTTTTTCCTACGAGCAGTACTTC | CASSPGRFSYEQYF
NA | NA | TRBJ2-2 | TRBV11-2 | TGTGCCAGCAGGCTGAGGTCGTTAGGACAGTCGAACACCGGGGAGCTGTTTTTT | CASRLRSLGQSNTGELFF